The 29 T cell receptor beta chains listed next were all sequenced from one sample in a study of Graves' ophthalmopathy and Graves' hyperthyroidism. The authors amplified TCR beta CDR3 regions from RNA transcripts. HTBI-primed first-round RT-PCR preceded second-round multiplex PCR. TCRdb recomputed calls from the multiplex PCR reads with MiXCR, one row per CDR3 protein. The data show 400,000 to 450,000 distinct CDR3 sequences, 21% seen once. The specimen was peripheral blood. Source of these receptors: a woman aged 18-29 years with stable Graves' hyperthyroidism.

This clonotype came up many times. The rearrangement joins TRBV7-9 to TRBJ2-7, with 7 nucleotides matching TRBD2. Trimming removed 4 bases from V and 5 bases from J; junction bases left unmatched: 5. The CDR3 runs 13 residues. The germline CDR1 and CDR2 sequences are SEHNR and FQNEAQ (reference sequence). The CDR3 reads CASSSSGIHEQYF. The DNA of the CDR3 is TGTGCCAGCAGCTCAAGCGGGATTCACGAGCAGTACTTC. The entire variable domain, with the rest obtained from reference TRBV7-9 and TRBJ2-7, is as follows: DTGVSQNPRHKITKRGQNVTFRCDPISEHNRLYWYRQTLGQGPEFLTYFQNEAQLEKSRLLSDRFSAERPKGSFSTLEIQRTEQGDSAMYLCASSSSGIHEQYFGPGTRLTVT.

This clonotype was seen many times. This chain uses TRBV6-1 with TRBJ2-2; D is uncertain. Germline V CDR1 and CDR2: MNHNS, SASEGT. The length of the CDR3 is 14 residues. V dropped 8 bases and J dropped 1 base, with 11 bases sitting between them. CDR3 sequence (DNA): TGTGCCAGCCGCCGGAGCTTGAACACCGGGGAGCTGTTTTTT. It translates to CASRRSLNTGELFF.

This clonotype was seen more than once but under ten times. The chain carries TRBV29-1 and TRBJ2-5, with a possible D match to TRBD2 (5 bases). The V gene's germline CDR1 is SQVTM and CDR2 ANQGSEA. CDR3 size: 15 residues. V was trimmed by 4 bases and J by 5 bases, leaving 20 bases between them. In DNA form, the CDR3 reads TGCAGCGTTGTCCACCAAGCGGCTCGGGGTGAGACCCAGTACTTC. This sequence encodes CSVVHQAARGETQYF.

This rearrangement joins TRBV15 to TRBJ1-1; no definite D call. Germline values: CDR1 LNHNV, CDR2 YYDKDF (reference sequence). Trimming pared 6 bases from V and 2 bases from J, leaving 10 bases between. The CDR3 sequence is 13 residues long. CDR3: CATRHGFNTEAFF. The CDR3 nucleotides read TGTGCCACCAGACACGGGTTCAACACTGAAGCTTTCTTT.

The chain combines TRBV7-9 with TRBJ1-1; no firm D call. The CDR3 is 15 amino acids. Germline V gene sequence: CDR1 SEHNR, CDR2 FQNEAQ (reference sequence). V gave up 2 bases and J gave up 2 bases, with 12 bases separating them. CDR3 amino acids: CASSLRLGENTEAFF. CDR3 sequence (DNA): TGTGCCAGCAGCTTAAGGTTGGGCGAAAACACTGAAGCTTTCTTT. Full variable domain (outside the CDR3, taken from reference TRBV7-9 and TRBJ1-1): DTGVSQNPRHKITKRGQNVTFRCDPISEHNRLYWYRQTLGQGPEFLTYFQNEAQLEKSRLLSDRFSAERPKGSFSTLEIQRTEQGDSAMYLCASSLRLGENTEAFFGQGTRLTVV.

As regards this clonotype: Germline and junction disagree at one end, which may indicate a read error. The chain uses TRBV12-3 or TRBV12-4 and TRBJ2-7, with 9 bases fitting TRBD1. The CDR3 totals 16 residues. The CDR3 nucleotides read TGTGCCAGCAGTCTCCTACCGGGACAGGGCTTCCACGAGCAATACTTC. This sequence encodes CASSLLPGQGFHEQYF.

This clonotype was counted at least ten times. The chain combines TRBV6-4 with TRBJ2-2, with TRBD2 matching 7 bases. From germline, CDR1 is MRHNA and CDR2 SNTAGT. The V and J ends lost 6 bases and 7 bases, in that order; junction bases with no gene match: 11. The CDR3 sequence is 15 residues long. The CDR3 sequence is CASSVESGKNGELFF. Here the CDR3 DNA reads TGTGCCAGCAGCGTCGAGAGCGGGAAGAACGGGGAGCTGTTTTTT.

This clonotype has at least ten counts. CDR3 loop: CASGDGWPEAFF. The CDR3, as DNA: TGTGCCAGCGGTGATGGTTGGCCTGAAGCTTTCTTT. V usage is TRBV12-3 or TRBV12-4 and J usage is TRBJ1-1, with no clear D. V was cut by 8 bases and J by 6 bases, with 13 bases left in between. The CDR3 sequence is 12 residues long.

There are many counts of this clonotype. The chain couples TRBV6-2 or TRBV6-3 to TRBJ2-4; weak D call: TRBD2 (5 bases). The CDR3 loop spans 14 amino acids. The germline V gene has CDR1 MNHEY and CDR2 SVGEGT. The V gene lost 8 bases and the J gene lost 5 bases, with 16 bases spanning the gap. As DNA, the CDR3 is TGTGCCAGCTCATCTAGGAGGAGACAAAACATTCAGTACTTC. It yields the protein CASSSRRRQNIQYF.

This clonotype was recorded at least ten times. CDR3 protein: CASSEGQGGIYEQYF. CDR3 in DNA: TGTGCCAGCAGTGAAGGACAGGGAGGCATCTACGAGCAGTACTTC. The V call is TRBV2, the J call TRBJ2-7; D perhaps matches TRBD1 (7 bases). Trimming removed 1 base from V and 3 bases from J, with 13 bases in between. The CDR3 sequence is 15 residues long. Germline V CDR1 and CDR2: SNHLY, FYNNEI.

In its sample, this clonotype was seen a few times. The chain has TRBV28 and TRBJ2-7; D gene ambiguous. Germline V gives CDR1 MDHEN, CDR2 SYDVKM. V lost 4 bases and J lost 8, with 9 bases in between. This CDR3 contains 11 residues. CDR3 sequence: CASSSPVKQYF. CDR3 sequence (DNA): TGTGCCAGCAGTTCTCCGGTAAAGCAGTACTTC.

The chain uses TRBV6-1 and TRBJ1-1; TRBD1 matches 8 bases. This CDR3 is built from 17 residues. Trimming at V came to 4 bases and at J to 3 bases, leaving 13 bases not matched to a gene. From germline, CDR1 is MNHNS and CDR2 SASEGT. This chain's CDR3 is CASSGEGQAMADTEAFF. The CDR3 DNA follows: TGTGCCAGCAGTGGGGAGGGACAGGCGATGGCGGACACTGAAGCTTTCTTT.

The chain uses TRBV9 and TRBJ2-5, with a tentative D call TRBD2 (7 bases). Trimming pared 4 bases from V and 8 bases from J, leaving 21 bases between. The CDR3 spans 15 residues. The germline gives CDR1 SGDLS, CDR2 YYNGEE. The CDR3 nucleotides are TGTGCCAGCAGCTCGAATAGGCGGGGGCGCGAAACCCAGTACTTC. This gives the protein CASSSNRRGRETQYF.

This clonotype was counted ten times or more. The chain uses TRBV7-2 and TRBJ1-1; D is unclear. CDR1 is SGHTA, CDR2 FQGNSA, per germline. Trimming took 3 bases from V and 4 from J, leaving 9 bases between them. CDR3 size: 13 residues. The CDR3 reads CASSFGERTEAFF. CDR3 bases: TGTGCCAGCAGCTTTGGGGAACGCACTGAAGCTTTCTTT.

In this sample, this clonotype turned up many times. This chain connects TRBV30 to TRBJ2-7, with D perhaps matching TRBD2 (5 bases). Deletions cut 4 bases from V and 8 bases from J, with 12 bases between. From germline, CDR1 is GTSNPN and CDR2 SVGIG (reference sequence). The CDR3 contains 11 residues. CDR3 protein: CAWTSPWKQYF. The CDR3 region has the DNA TGTGCCTGGACTAGCCCTTGGAAGCAGTACTTC.

This clonotype was seen at least ten times. V and J are TRBV2 and TRBJ2-7; D may match TRBD1 or TRBD2 (5 bases each). V was clipped by 2 bases and J by 6 bases, with 20 bases between them. The CDR3 covers 16 residues. Per germline, CDR1 SNHLY and CDR2 FYNNEI. CDR3 in DNA: TGTGCCAGCAGTGAAAGAGGGGACGGATTCCCCTCCGAGCAGTACTTC. Its protein is CASSERGDGFPSEQYF.

Many counts were recorded for this clonotype. This sequence joins TRBV28 and TRBJ2-7; D unclear. CDR3 length: 16 amino acids. The V end lost 3 bases, the J end lost 6 bases, and 21 bases lay between the germline ends. Germline V gives CDR1 MDHEN, CDR2 SYDVKM. DNA for the CDR3: TGTGCCAGCAGTTTTAGGGTGGGGTTATCTGATTTCGAGCAGTACTTC. Protein: CASSFRVGLSDFEQYF.

This clonotype was found a few times. The chain employs TRBV4-2 and TRBJ2-2; 11 bases fit TRBD2. After removal of 3 bases from V and 7 bases from J, the junction contained 7 bases not matched to a gene. The CDR3 is 16 amino acids. The V gene's germline CDR1 is LGHNA and CDR2 YNFKEQ. The CDR3 protein is CASSQNSGGGGGELFF. The DNA for the CDR3 is TGTGCCAGCAGCCAGAATAGCGGGGGGGGCGGCGGGGAGCTGTTTTTT.

This clonotype came up many times. This chain links TRBV19 with TRBJ2-7, with TRBD2 identical over 7 bases. With V trimmed by 9 bases and J by 3 bases, 14 bases remained unmatched. This CDR3 has 15 residues. Germline CDR1 reads LNHDA; CDR2 reads SQIVND (reference sequence). The CDR3 spells CASRTRASGHYEQYF. CDR3 nucleotide sequence: TGTGCCAGCCGCACCCGGGCTAGCGGACACTACGAGCAGTACTTC.

The chain is built from TRBV2 and TRBJ1-5; TRBD1 agrees at 8 bases. The CDR3 extends over 16 amino acids. The ends lost 6 bases at V and 3 bases at J; junction bases unmatched: 10. Germline CDR1 SNHLY, CDR2 FYNNEI. CDR3 sequence reads: CASRRTGTGPNQPQHF. CDR3 bases: TGTGCCAGCAGACGCACCGGGACAGGCCCCAATCAGCCCCAGCATTTT.

This chain joins TRBV6-5 and TRBJ2-7; D ambiguous. Germline V gene lookup returns CDR1 MNHEY and CDR2 SVGAGI. This CDR3 has 15 residues. Deletions cut 0 bases from V and 6 bases from J, with 15 bases between. This chain's CDR3 is CASSYSGPPWSEQYF. DNA for the CDR3: TGTGCCAGCAGTTACTCAGGGCCACCCTGGAGCGAGCAGTACTTC.

The sample holds many counts of this clonotype. The gene calls are TRBV6-1 and TRBJ2-7; 13 bases align to TRBD2. J gave up 2 bases and V 0 bases, and 4 bases lay outside the gene matches. CDR3 length: 17 residues. Germline V CDR1 and CDR2: MNHNS, SASEGT. In DNA form, the CDR3 reads TGTGCCAGCAGTGAAGCTCATGGACTAGCGGGAGCCTACGAGCAGTACTTC. As protein: CASSEAHGLAGAYEQYF.

This clonotype was recorded many times. The chain has TRBV30 and TRBJ1-2, with 11 bases identical to TRBD1. This CDR3 spans 14 amino acids. The germline gives CDR1 GTSNPN, CDR2 SVGIG (reference sequence). The V segment lost 3 bases and the J segment 5 bases; nucleotides outside the gene matches: 5. Here the CDR3 reads CAWSRDRGSYGYTF. CDR3 sequence (DNA): TGTGCCTGGAGCCGGGACAGGGGGAGTTATGGCTACACCTTC.

This clonotype was seen ten or more times. A read error may produce the germline difference seen at one junction end. The genes are TRBV11-2 and TRBJ1-1; D gene unclear. The germline gives CDR1 SGHAT, CDR2 FQNNGV. The CDR3 runs 15 residues. The CDR3 sequence is CASSLEVSRYTEAFF. The CDR3, as DNA: TGTGCCAGCAGCCTAGAGGTTTCTCGCTACACTGAAGCTTTCTTT.

This clonotype was found many times. The CDR3 DNA follows: TGCGCCAGCAGTGAACCCGGGACAGGGTTGAACGAGCAGTACTTC. Its translation is CASSEPGTGLNEQYF. V usage is TRBV10-1 and J usage is TRBJ2-7; 9 bases agree with TRBD1. Trimming removed 3 bases from V and 5 bases from J; junction bases left unmatched: 8. From germline, CDR1 is WNHNN and CDR2 SYGVQD (reference sequence). This CDR3 has 15 residues.

There are many counts of this clonotype. The V call is TRBV18, the J call TRBJ1-1; D ambiguous. The CDR3 runs to 11 residues. Germline CDR1 is KGHSH and CDR2 is LQKENI. With 8 bases removed from V and 1 base from J, the gap between germline ends came to 5 bases. The CDR3 DNA reads TGTGCCAGCCTCGAGAACACTGAAGCTTTCTTT. It yields the protein CASLENTEAFF.

This clonotype was counted many times. This rearrangement joins TRBV4-1 to TRBJ1-1; unclear D gene. V lost 5 bases and J 2 bases, leaving 18 bases between the germline ends. The CDR3 has 16 amino acids. Per germline, CDR1 MGHRA and CDR2 YSYEKL. CDR3 amino acids: CASSASGGRINTEAFF. CDR3 DNA sequence: TGCGCCAGCAGCGCCTCTGGCGGCAGAATAAACACTGAAGCTTTCTTT.

Worth noting for this clonotype: Since a much larger clone is just one base distant, this may be a read error. V is TRBV12-3 or TRBV12-4 and J is TRBJ1-2, with D uncertain. The CDR3 totals 13 residues. CDR3 in DNA: TGTGCCAGCACCTCCAGGAGTATTTATGGCTTCACCTTC. Protein sequence: CASTSRSIYGFTF.

The table lists this clonotype with many counts. V gene TRBV7-2 combines with J gene TRBJ2-4; D unclear. CDR1 and CDR2 (germline): SGHTA, FQGNSA. CDR3 length: 13 residues. V was clipped by 1 base and J by 5 bases, with 6 bases between them. The CDR3 here is CASSLVRENIQYF. The CDR3 region has the DNA TGTGCCAGCAGCTTAGTACGGGAAAACATTCAGTACTTC.